This T cell receptor (beta chain) was recorded in a study of molecular identifiers for immune sequencing clone quantification. Previously published methods and listed TCR primers were used for the bulk TCR libraries. Using its own MiXCR run on the PCR reads, TCRdb lists one record per CDR3 protein. The table lists approximately 59,000 distinct CDR3 sequences, less than 20% of them singletons, with roughly 1.4% in the top ten. With 2 bases removed from V and 2 bases from J, the gap between germline ends came to 17 bases. The CDR3 is made up of 17 amino acids. Germline V gene sequence: CDR1 SEHNR, CDR2 FQNEAQ (reference sequence). Study results and limitations: Clones above 20 RNA copies contained over 97% of effector molecules but under 1% of naive ones.

Libraries of naive CD8 cells were prepared from approximately 20,000 to 980,000 sorted cells using 10%, 30% or 50% RNA. The authors gated naive CD8 T cells as CD8+CD4-CCR7+CD45RA+ for sorting. This clonotype was counted ten times or more. The antigen remains unidentified. This sequence originates from a human donor in good health. Some libraries in this study had Jurkat cell RNA spiked in. This sequence joins TRBV7-9 and TRBJ2-3; D tentatively fits TRBD1 or TRBD2 (5 bases each). Sequencing was performed on naive CD8+ T cells from blood, with Jurkat cell RNA spiked in. Subset reported: FACS-sorted CD8+CD4-CCR7+CD45RA+ naive T cells. This CDR3 is CASSLSEWDQTTDTQYF. The CDR3 nucleotides read TGTGCCAGCAGCTTATCAGAGTGGGACCAAACCACAGATACGCAGTATTTT.